A selection of T cell receptor beta chains follows, all from one sample in a study of beta chain features in type 1 diabetes. Generated by immunoSEQ multiplex PCR, the TCRdb table keeps only in-frame clones and is missing some. This table holds about 620,000 clones, roughly a sixth found once. Sequencing was carried out using naive CD4+ T cells from blood. The receptors were gathered from a man aged 18 to 29 in good health. Each CDR3 is given with its conserved first and last residue. D genes are given only for firm matches. Only part of the rows carry a size: once, few, many, or a class if the clone is expanded.

-	few	TRBJ2-2	TRBV6-5	TGTGCCACGTTCCGGGGGAGTGGGACCGGGGAGCTGTTTTTT	CATFRGSGTGELFF
TRBD1	few	TRBJ1-2	TRBV4-3	TGCGCCAGCAGCCAAGAGCCACTAAAGGGGGCGAACTATGGCTACACCTTC	CASSQEPLKGANYGYTF
-	few	TRBJ2-5	TRBV4-1	TGCGCCAGCAGCCACTCAAGACTAGTGGGATTGAAGACCCAGTACTTC	CASSHSRLVGLKTQYF
TRBD1	few	TRBJ2-2	TRBV10-2	TGCGCCAGCAGTGCCTCGACAGGGGGCATGACCGGGGAGCTGTTTTTT	CASSASTGGMTGELFF
-	few	TRBJ2-7	TRBV21-1	TGTGCCAGCAGCAAAGTTGCCAGGGTCGAAGAGCAGTACTTC	CASSKVARVEEQYF
TRBD1	-	TRBJ1-2	TRBV25-1	TGTGCCAGCAGTGAACCAGGACAGGGCCTTAACTATGGCTACACCTTC	CASSEPGQGLNYGYTF
TRBD2	-	TRBJ2-1	TRBV7-2	TGTGCCAGCAGCCGAACCGGGACTAGCAATGAGCAGTTCTTC	CASSRTGTSNEQFF
TRBD1	few	TRBJ2-3	TRBV4-1	TGCGCCAGCAGCCAAGCCGGGACAGGGTATTCTAGTGCGCAGTATTTT	CASSQAGTGYSSAQYF
-	few	TRBJ1-1	TRBV18	TGTGCCAGCTCTCCCATTGTGGGCACTGAAGCTTTCTTT	CASSPIVGTEAFF
TRBD2	few	TRBJ2-4	TRBV7-8	TGTGCCAGCAGTCGCCTCCAGACTAGCGGAGAAAAAAACATTCAGTACTTC	CASSRLQTSGEKNIQYF
-	few	TRBJ2-7	TRBV5-4	TGTGCCAGCAGCTTGGCCGCGGACGGGCACGAGCAGTACTTC	CASSLAADGHEQYF
TRBD1	once	TRBJ1-5	TRBV27	TGTGCCAGCAGTTTACGGGACAGGGTCGGCCAGCCCCAGCATTTT	CASSLRDRVGQPQHF
TRBD2	-	TRBJ2-1	TRBV7-9	TGTGCCAGCAGCCGAGGACTAGCGGGAGGTGGGACTGAGCAGTTCTTC	CASSRGLAGGGTEQFF
-	-	TRBJ2-3	TRBV7-2	TGTGCCAGCAGCTTGGCAGGACCAGATACGCAGTATTTT	CASSLAGPDTQYF
TRBD1	-	TRBJ1-2	TRBV5-1	TGCGCCAGCCAGGGGGCTGACGGCTACACCTTC	CASQGADGYTF
TRBD1	-	TRBJ1-2	TRBV2	TGTGCCAGCAGGGTGGGACAGACAAGACGGGGCTACACCTTC	CASRVGQTRRGYTF
TRBD1	-	TRBJ2-1	TRBV29-1	TGCAGCGTTGAATACCGGACAGGGGCGTTGAATGAGCAGTTCTTC	CSVEYRTGALNEQFF
-	-	TRBJ2-1	TRBV5-1	TGCGCCAGCAGCTTGGTCCTGCCGAGTGAGCAGTTCTTC	CASSLVLPSEQFF
-	-	TRBJ1-4	TRBV11-2	TGTGCCAGCAGCCTTGGGGGGAGCCAAAATGAAAAACTGTTTTTT	CASSLGGSQNEKLFF
-	-	TRBJ1-1	TRBV10-3	TGTGCCATCTTGGAGGCGTTAGACACTGAAGCTTTCTTT	CAILEALDTEAFF
-	few	TRBJ1-3	TRBV7-9	TGTGCCAGCAGCGCGGACCTTTCCTCGGGAAACACCATATATTTT	CASSADLSSGNTIYF
TRBD1	few	TRBJ1-2	TRBV6-6	TGTGCCAGCAGTTATCTCACAGGGGATTCAGACGGCTACACCTTC	CASSYLTGDSDGYTF
-	once	TRBJ1-1	TRBV10-3	TGTGCCATCAAAAATGGGATGAACACTGAAGCTTTCTTT	CAIKNGMNTEAFF
-	few	TRBJ1-5	TRBV18	TGTGCCAGCTCACCGAGACTAGGGGATAGCAATCAGCCCCAGCATTTT	CASSPRLGDSNQPQHF
-	-	TRBJ2-3	TRBV28	TGTGCCAGCAGTTCAATAACTCGGGGGACTAGCACAGATACGCAGTATTTT	CASSSITRGTSTDTQYF
TRBD2	few	TRBJ2-4	TRBV2	TGTGCCAGCAGTGAAGGGCTAGCGGTAGCCAAAAACATTCAGTACTTC	CASSEGLAVAKNIQYF
-	-	TRBJ1-2	TRBV9	TGTGCCAGCAGCCCGAGGCCAGGACGCAGTTATAACTATGGCTACACCTTC	CASSPRPGRSYNYGYTF
TRBD2	few	TRBJ2-1	TRBV18	TGTGCCAGCTCACCGACTAGCGGGAGGCCCGGGGCCTACAATGAGCAGTTCTTC	CASSPTSGRPGAYNEQFF
TRBD2	few	TRBJ2-1	TRBV28	TGTGCCAGCAGTTTACCTGGGACTAGCGGGGAGGAGCAGTTCTTC	CASSLPGTSGEEQFF
-	few	TRBJ2-7	TRBV7-2	TGTGCCAGCAGCCGGCCTGACCGGGGGCCCTACGAGCAGTACTTC	CASSRPDRGPYEQYF
TRBD2	-	TRBJ2-5	TRBV28	TGTGCCAGCAATTTTAGCGGGAGAAGAGTCCAAGAGACCCAGTACTTC	CASNFSGRRVQETQYF
-	few	TRBJ2-5	TRBV7-3	TGTGCCAGCAGCTCCATAGGGACGGTCCAAGAGACCCAGTACTTC	CASSSIGTVQETQYF
-	-	TRBJ1-1	TRBV19	TGTGCCAGTAGTCAGACTCCTATGAACACTGAAGCTTTCTTT	CASSQTPMNTEAFF
-	few	TRBJ2-2	TRBV18	TGTGCCAGCTCACCATGGACGGAGAACACCGGGGAGCTGTTTTTT	CASSPWTENTGELFF
-	-	TRBJ1-1	TRBV27	TGTGCCAGCAGCCGATGGAACACTGAAGCTTTCTTT	CASSRWNTEAFF
-	-	TRBJ2-3	TRBV5-4	TGTGCCAGCAGCCTCCCGGATAACAGGGCTGATTTT	CASSLPDNRADF
TRBD2	few	TRBJ2-3	TRBV19	TGTGCCAGTAGACCCCCCGGGAGGGGCGGCACAGATACGCAGTATTTT	CASRPPGRGGTDTQYF
-	-	TRBJ2-7	TRBV9	TGTGCCAGCAGCGTAGGCCCAGGGTCCTCCTACGAGCAGTACTTC	CASSVGPGSSYEQYF
-	-	TRBJ2-5	TRBV5-1	TGCGCCAGCAGCTCGACAGCCGCCCGCCAAGAGACCCAGTACTTC	CASSSTAARQETQYF
TRBD1	-	TRBJ1-1	TRBV6-5	TGTGCCAGCAGAGCTACAGGGGGGACCACTGAAGCTTTCTTT	CASRATGGTTEAFF
-	-	TRBJ2-5	TRBV7-9	TGTGCCAGCAGCTTAAGGCTGGGGGAGACCCAGTACTTC	CASSLRLGETQYF